Here is one T cell receptor (beta chain) with its context. Here immunoSEQ multiplex PCR was the method, and the copy in TCRdb shows in-frame clones only, minus some. There are around 100,000 clones in the sample; roughly nine tenths occur only once, and around 1.2% lies in the top ten. The sample belongs to a study of T cell changes during pregnancy in multiple sclerosis. Sequencing was performed on peripheral blood, taken in the second trimester of pregnancy. The receptor was isolated from a female donor with multiple sclerosis, enrolled in a pregnancy study.

CDR3 in DNA: TGCGCCAGCAGCTACTCACCCCTACGGACGGCGGGGGAGCAGTACTTC. Translated: CASSYSPLRTAGEQYF. The rearrangement joins TRBV5-1 to TRBJ2-7, with D maybe TRBD2 (6 bases). The germline V gene encodes CDR1 SGHRS and CDR2 YFSETQ. Deletions cut 3 bases from V and 7 bases from J, with 23 bases between. The CDR3 length is 16 residues.